The 4 T cell receptor beta chains given below trace back to one sample, sequenced in a study of tumor-infiltrating lymphocytes in primary liver carcinoma. Synthesis of TCR beta cDNA was carried out from approximately 470 ng total RNA with a constant-region primer. What produced the TCR beta libraries was three nested multiplex PCR rounds using slightly modified ARM-PCR. The first two PCR rounds used TRBV1-TRBV30 primers with a Cbeta primer, approximately 10 cycles each. One entry per CDR3 protein results from TCRdb running MiXCR on the multiplex PCR reads. The data hold 300,000 to 400,000 distinct CDR3 sequences, with about 65% observed a single time. RNA isolated from unsorted whole blood supplied the blood RNA, with germline DNA also extracted. Sequencing was done on a sample of peripheral blood. These receptors came from a man aged 35 to 55 with primary liver carcinoma and hepatitis B virus infection.

As regards this clonotype: A much larger clone sits a single nucleotide away, making a read error possible. This is likely a read error, given that the CDR3 carries no conserved phenylalanine or tryptophan at its end. The CDR3 DNA follows: TGTGCCAGCACCACAGGGGACTCCCGGGAGCAGTTCTCC. Its translation: CASTTGDSREQFS. This chain uses TRBV6-6 with TRBJ2-1; D perhaps matches TRBD1 (7 bases). Trimming shortened V by 7 bases and J by 10 bases, and 17 bases separated the two germline ends. This CDR3 has 13 residues. CDR1 MNHNY and CDR2 SVGAGI come from the germline V gene (reference sequence).

About this clonotype itself: One end of the junction does not line up with germline, which may come from a read error. The chain has TRBV11-2 and TRBJ2-3; 11 bases fit TRBD2. CDR1 and CDR2 (germline): SGHAT, FQNNGV. The CDR3 spans 18 residues. CDR3 amino acids: CASSLNLLAGDLTDTQYF. CDR3 bases: TGTGCCAGCAGCTTAAACCTACTAGCGGGAGATCTCACAGATACGCAGTACTTT. Full variable domain (rest looked up from reference TRBV11-2 and TRBJ2-3): EAGVAQSPRYKIIEKRQSVAFWCNPISGHATLYWYQQILGQGPKLLIQFQNNGVVDDSQLPKDRFSAERLKGVDSTLKIQPAKLEDSAVYLCASSLNLLAGDLTDTQYFGPGTRLTVL.

This clonotype was seen many times. The V and J genes are TRBV4-1 and TRBJ2-1, with a possible D match to TRBD1 (5 bases). The V gene's germline CDR1 is MGHRA and CDR2 YSYEKL. The CDR3 has 13 residues. V dropped 11 bases and J dropped 4 bases, with 15 bases sitting between them. The CDR3 DNA sequence: TGCGCCGCCTCACAGGTCCAATACAATGAGCAGTTCTTC. This translates into CAASQVQYNEQFF.

The chain has TRBV13 and TRBJ2-1; 12 bases are a match to TRBD2. The CDR3 totals 15 residues. V trimming: 5 bases; J trimming: 4 bases; junction bases outside the gene matches: 3. The germline V gene encodes CDR1 PRHDT and CDR2 FYEKMQ (reference sequence). The CDR3 DNA reads TGTGCCAGCAGCCCCGGACTAGCGGGGTACAATGAGCAGTTCTTC. This translates into CASSPGLAGYNEQFF.